This entry is about one T cell receptor (beta chain). Trimming left V 8 bases short and J 10 bases short, with 15 bases between. CDR1 and CDR2 from the germline V gene are MNHEY and SVGEGT. The CDR3 has 13 amino acids. In TCRdb, the RT-PCR reads were re-called with MiXCR into one record per CDR3 protein. The table has about 680,000 distinct CDR3 sequences, over 12% seen once. Input material: memory CD4+ T cells from blood. The TCR sequence derives from a female donor in good health, serving as a healthy control. The chain combines TRBV6-2 or TRBV6-3 with TRBJ1-6, with a weak D call TRBD1 (6 bases). CDR3 sequence: CASAGQGYSPLHF. In nucleotides, the CDR3 is TGTGCCAGCGCAGGGCAGGGGTACTCACCCCTCCACTTT.